The clone carrying this T cell receptor beta chain was observed a handful of times. The antigen is undetermined. A duration under 3 months, NOSPECS ≥4, CAS ≥3 and moderate-to-severe activity characterized the donors with ophthalmopathy. Patients with other autoimmune diseases, uncontrolled infections, pregnancy or lactation were excluded. The PBMCs originated from around 10 ml of fresh peripheral blood. The data were taken from a study of Graves' ophthalmopathy and Graves' hyperthyroidism. Study observations and caveats: As the model predicted ophthalmopathy progression, it achieved a sensitivity of 70% to 71% and a specificity of approximately 72%.

Beta-chain TCR CDR3 regions were amplified from RNA transcripts. The authors performed first-round RT-PCR with HTBI primers and then a second-round multiplex PCR. TCRdb reprocessed the multiplex PCR reads with MiXCR, giving one entry per CDR3 protein. The sample has under 250,000 distinct CDR3 sequences, about 22% seen once. The specimen was peripheral blood. This sequence was found in a woman aged 50 to 65 with Graves' ophthalmopathy.

The CDR3 DNA is TGTGCCAGCACCAACCCGGGGACTAGCGGGAAGAACGAGCAGTACTTC. Its protein is CASTNPGTSGKNEQYF. The V and J genes are TRBV28 and TRBJ2-7; the match to TRBD2 covers 13 bases. With V trimmed by 7 bases and J by 5 bases, 11 bases remained unmatched. Per the germline V gene, CDR1 is MDHEN and CDR2 is SYDVKM. The CDR3 runs 16 residues. Full variable domain (rest looked up from reference TRBV28 and TRBJ2-7): DVKVTQSSRYLVKRTGEKVFLECVQDMDHENMFWYRQDPGLGLRLIYFSYDVKMKEKGDIPEGYSVSREKKERFSLILESASTNQTSMYLCASTNPGTSGKNEQYFGPGTRLTVT.